This T cell receptor beta chain was sequenced during a study of tumor-infiltrating lymphocytes in primary liver carcinoma. As for the study in general: Staging of the tumors gave T1-T3 N0M0, with widths of roughly 4 to 10 cm. General study results and limits: Representation across all five tumor regions was limited to only about 7.5-25% of top clones.

This clonotype is medium-sized within its sample. Its target is unknown. Co-extracting RNA and DNA was done with about 20-34 mg of unsorted bulk tissue as input. TCR beta cDNA was prepared out of roughly 0.5 ug total RNA by means of a constant-region primer. Investigators got TCR beta libraries out of three nested multiplex PCR rounds, done with slightly modified ARM-PCR. Forward primers for TRBV1-TRBV30 and a C-beta reverse primer served the first two PCR rounds, at about 10 cycles each. In TCRdb, the multiplex PCR reads were re-called with MiXCR into one record per CDR3 protein. The sample lists about 44,000 distinct CDR3 sequences; about 70% were seen once. The germline V gene encodes CDR1 SGHNT and CDR2 YYREEE (reference sequence). The V gene end was trimmed by 0 bases and the J gene end by 5 bases; junction bases not matched to a gene: 5. The CDR3 extends over 15 amino acids.

The TCR comes from a man between 35 and 55 years old with primary liver carcinoma and hepatitis B virus infection. This sequence joins TRBV5-4 and TRBJ2-5, with 9 bases matching TRBD1. Input material: liver tumor tissue from sampling region 3. Subset here: tumor region T3, left-lateral pole. The CDR3 region has the DNA TGTGCCAGCAGCTTGGACAGGGGGCTAGGGGAGACCCAGTACTTC. This gives the protein CASSLDRGLGETQYF. The full variable domain, with the rest looked up from reference TRBV5-4 and TRBJ2-5, is ETGVTQSPTHLIKTRGQQVTLRCSSQSGHNTVSWYQQALGQGPQFIFQYYREEENGRGNFPPRFSGLQFPNYSSELNVNALELDDSALYLCASSLDRGLGETQYFGPGTRLLVL.